These 17 T cell receptor beta chains were sequenced from one sample in a study of regulatory T cells in long-lasting Graves disease. Investigators prepared the TCR beta libraries by applying iRepertoire HTBI primers and Arm-PCR of CDR3 regions. TCRdb itself ran the multiplex PCR reads through MiXCR, one entry per CDR3 protein. The sample consists of around 250,000 distinct CDR3 sequences, 18% of them appearing once. This sample's time point: newly diagnosed GD, antithyroid drugs for less than 3 months. Isolated PBMC RNA provided the starting material for the TCR library. In addition, the sample was reused for a study of T cells in Graves' hyperthyroidism and ophthalmopathy.

The material was peripheral blood mononuclear cells (PBMCs), obtained at new diagnosis, from a patient treated with antithyroid drugs. All receptors come from a woman under 40 with Graves disease.

This clonotype was observed at least ten times. The gene calls are TRBV5-1 and TRBJ2-1; TRBD1 or TRBD2 may be the D gene (6 bases each). Germline V CDR1 and CDR2: SGHRS, YFSETQ. The CDR3 is 17 amino acids. V gave up 2 bases and J gave up 3 bases, with 18 bases separating them. CDR3 sequence (DNA): TGCGCCAGCAGCTTAAGGCCCACCGGGGGCCTCTACAATGAGCAGTTCTTC. It encodes CASSLRPTGGLYNEQFF.

V and J are TRBV24-1 and TRBJ2-2; D remains unclear. Germline loops: CDR1 KGHDR, CDR2 SFDVKD. Trimming cost V 5 bases and J 4 bases, with 10 bases left between them. This CDR3 has 14 residues. CDR3 bases: TGTGCCACCAGTGCAGACGGACCCACCGGGGAGCTGTTTTTT. It encodes CATSADGPTGELFF.

This clonotype appeared many times. V and J are TRBV6-1 and TRBJ1-6; a possible D gene is TRBD1 (5 bases). Germline-derived CDR1 and CDR2 are MNHNS and SASEGT. The CDR3 contains 14 residues. The V end was cut by 7 bases, the J end by 6 bases, with 13 bases between. The CDR3 region is CASNRGVGNSPLHF. CDR3 nucleotide sequence: TGTGCCAGCAACCGAGGGGTAGGTAATTCACCCCTCCACTTT.

This clonotype was seen many times. The rearrangement uses TRBV13 and TRBJ2-3; no reliable D call. The germline CDR1 and CDR2 sequences are PRHDT and FYEKMQ (reference sequence). This CDR3 comprises 12 residues. Trimming took 0 bases from V and 6 from J, leaving 4 bases between them. For the CDR3, the DNA is TGTGCCAGCAGCTTAGGGGCTGATACGCAGTATTTT. Amino acid sequence: CASSLGADTQYF.

This clonotype was counted once. A far bigger clonotype differs at one base, so this is likely a read error. The chain uses TRBV5-6 and TRBJ2-5; 9 nucleotides line up with TRBD2. Germline values: CDR1 SGHDT, CDR2 YYEEEE. The CDR3 is 15 residues long. This CDR3 is CACSLGGGGAETQYF. Here the CDR3 DNA reads TGTGCCTGCAGCTTAGGCGGCGGGGGGGCCGAGACCCAGTACTTC.

The chain has TRBV6-1 and TRBJ1-3; maybe TRBD1 (6 bases). Germline assignment: CDR1 MNHNS and CDR2 SASEGT. The CDR3 has 15 residues. V lost 6 bases to trimming and J lost 4 bases, with 16 bases between them. For the CDR3, the DNA is TGTGCCAGCAGGGATGGGGGAACAGGGGGAAACACCATATATTTT. Translated: CASRDGGTGGNTIYF.

The table lists this clonotype with many counts. The V gene is TRBV5-6, the J gene TRBJ1-1; D might be TRBD1 (5 bases). Germline V gene lookup returns CDR1 SGHDT and CDR2 YYEEEE. Between the trimmed V and J ends, which lost 7 bases and 5 bases, there was a span of 24 bases. There are 16 residues in the CDR3. For the CDR3, the DNA is TGTGCCAGCGCGCGGCTGGAGGGGAAGGGAGGAACTGAAGCTTTCTTT. This translates into CASARLEGKGGTEAFF. The full variable domain, rest sourced from reference TRBV5-6 and TRBJ1-1, is DAGVTQSPTHLIKTRGQQVTLRCSPKSGHDTVSWYQQALGQGPQFIFQYYEEEERQRGNFPDRFSGHQFPNYSSELNVNALLLGDSALYLCASARLEGKGGTEAFFGQGTRLTVV.

As to this clonotype: This likely came from a read error, as a far larger clone is one base away. V usage is TRBV13 and J usage is TRBJ2-7, with 7 bases matching TRBD2. From germline, CDR1 is PRHDT and CDR2 FYEKMQ (reference sequence). The CDR3 covers 14 residues. V shed 1 base and J 5 bases; nucleotides not matched to a gene: 5. CDR3 DNA sequence: TGTGCCAGCAGCTTAGTGGCTAGCGGACACGAGCAGTACTTC. It encodes CASSLVASGHEQYF.

This clonotype has a count of ten or more. This chain uses TRBV11-2 with TRBJ1-5; D may be TRBD1 (5 bases). CDR3 size: 14 residues. Germline CDR1 SGHAT, CDR2 FQNNGV. Deletions cut 2 bases from V and 7 bases from J, with 12 bases between. The CDR3 DNA sequence: TGTGCCAGCAGCTTACAGGGTTTCGGCCAGCCCCAGCATTTT. Amino acids: CASSLQGFGQPQHF.

The chain recombines TRBV7-6 with TRBJ2-2; 7 positions agree with TRBD1. The CDR3 is made up of 16 amino acids. V shed 5 bases and J 1 base; nucleotides not matched to a gene: 7. The germline V gene encodes CDR1 SGHVS and CDR2 FNYEAQ. The CDR3: CASSRSGDRNTGELFF. The CDR3 nucleotides are TGTGCCAGCAGCCGCTCCGGGGACAGGAACACCGGGGAGCTGTTTTTT.

This clonotype was seen many times. The genes are TRBV6-2 or TRBV6-3 and TRBJ2-1, with TRBD1 matching 9 bases. Germline V gene lookup returns CDR1 MNHEY and CDR2 SVGEGT. This CDR3 spans 14 amino acids. J was trimmed by 5 bases and V by 7 bases; bases with no gene match: 6. Here the CDR3 DNA reads TGTGCCAGCACGGGGACAGGGCCTAACAATGAGCAGTTCTTC. This translates into CASTGTGPNNEQFF.

As to this clonotype: The junction differs from germline at one of its ends, possibly a read error. The chain combines TRBV5-1 with TRBJ2-4; TRBD2 might be the D (6 bases). This CDR3 spans 15 amino acids. CDR1 and CDR2 from the germline V gene are SGHRS and YFSETQ. CDR3: CASSPGLGSKNILYF. The CDR3 DNA reads TGCGCCAGCAGCCCGGGACTCGGTTCCAAAAACATTCTGTACTTC.

V is TRBV6-9 and J is TRBJ2-7, with 7 bases lining up with TRBD1. Trimming removed 3 bases from V and 4 bases from J; junction bases left unmatched: 6. The germline gives CDR1 MNHGY, CDR2 SVAAGI. The CDR3 is made up of 14 amino acids. The CDR3 reads CASSYLGQVYEQYF. The CDR3 coding sequence is TGTGCCAGCAGTTACTTAGGACAGGTGTACGAGCAGTACTTC.

This clonotype was detected ten times or more. The chain links TRBV24-1 to TRBJ1-5; no clear D. CDR1 KGHDR and CDR2 SFDVKD come from the germline V gene. The CDR3 sequence is 14 residues long. V lost 4 bases, J lost 1 base, and 7 bases lay in between. Here the CDR3 reads CATSDSFSNQPQHF. The CDR3 region has the DNA TGTGCCACCAGTGACAGTTTCAGCAATCAGCCCCAGCATTTT.

Notes on this clonotype: A much larger clone lies a single base off, so this may be a read error. This chain joins TRBV7-2 and TRBJ2-5; possibly TRBD1 or TRBD2 for D (5 bases each). CDR3 length: 18 amino acids. The germline CDR1 and CDR2 sequences are SGHTA and FQGNSA. CDR3 coding DNA: TGTGCCAGCAGCTTAGCCTACGGACGGGACGGAGAGCAAGAGACCCGGTACTTC. Translated, it gives CASSLAYGRDGEQETRYF.

This clonotype appeared a few times. This chain joins TRBV12-5 and TRBJ1-4, with 7 bases that match TRBD1. CDR3 length: 11 amino acids. The V gene's germline CDR1 is LGHNT and CDR2 FRNRAP. V gave up 5 bases and J gave up 15 bases; unmatched junction bases: 6. As DNA, the CDR3 is TGTGCTAGTGGTCTCCGGGACAGTTTGTTTTTT. Translated, it gives CASGLRDSLFF. The complete variable domain, with remaining parts taken from reference TRBV12-5 and TRBJ1-4, reads DARVTQTPRHKVTEMGQEVTMRCQPILGHNTVFWYRQTMMQGLELLAYFRNRAPLDDSGMPKDRFSAEMPDATLATLKIQPSEPRDSAVYFCASGLRDSLFFGSGTQLSVL.

This clonotype was detected only a few times. This sequence may be a read error, since a much larger clone differs from it by one base. Written as DNA, the CDR3 is TGTGCCAGCAGCCCCCACTACAATGAGCTGTTCTTC. Its translation: CASSPHYNELFF. This chain links TRBV3-1 with TRBJ2-1; no definite D call. The CDR3 consists of 12 residues. Germline assignment: CDR1 LGHDT and CDR2 YNNKEL (reference sequence).